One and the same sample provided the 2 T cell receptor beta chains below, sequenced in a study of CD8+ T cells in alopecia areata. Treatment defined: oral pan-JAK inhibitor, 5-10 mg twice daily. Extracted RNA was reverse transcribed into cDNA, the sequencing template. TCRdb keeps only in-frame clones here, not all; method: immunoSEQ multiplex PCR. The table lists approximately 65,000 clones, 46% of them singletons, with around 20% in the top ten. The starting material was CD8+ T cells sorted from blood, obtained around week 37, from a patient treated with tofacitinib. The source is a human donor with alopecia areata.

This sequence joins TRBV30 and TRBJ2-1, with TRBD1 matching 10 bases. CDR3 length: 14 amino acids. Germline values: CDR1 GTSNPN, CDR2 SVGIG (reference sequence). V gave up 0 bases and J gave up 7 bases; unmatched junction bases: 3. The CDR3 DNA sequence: TGTGCCTGGAGTGTGGGACAGGGGTATAATGAGCAGTTCTTC. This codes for CAWSVGQGYNEQFF.

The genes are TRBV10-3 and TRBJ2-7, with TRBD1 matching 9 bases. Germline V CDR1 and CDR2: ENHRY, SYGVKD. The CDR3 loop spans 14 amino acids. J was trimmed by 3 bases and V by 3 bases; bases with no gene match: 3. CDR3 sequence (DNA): TGTGCCATCAGTGATAGGGGACAGGGCTACGAGCAGTACTTC. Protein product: CAISDRGQGYEQYF.